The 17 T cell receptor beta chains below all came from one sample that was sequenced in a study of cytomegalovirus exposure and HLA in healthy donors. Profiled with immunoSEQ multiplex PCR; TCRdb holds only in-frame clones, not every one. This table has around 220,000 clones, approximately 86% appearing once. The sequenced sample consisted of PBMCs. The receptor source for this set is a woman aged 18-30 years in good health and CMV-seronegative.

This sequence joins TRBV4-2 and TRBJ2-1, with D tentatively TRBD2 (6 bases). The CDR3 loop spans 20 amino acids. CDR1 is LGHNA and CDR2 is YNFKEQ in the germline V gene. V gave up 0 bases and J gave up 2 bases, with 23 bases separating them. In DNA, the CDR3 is TGTGCCAGCAGCCAAGAAGGGCCCTTAAGTGGGAGGCCGACCTACAATGAGCAGTTCTTC. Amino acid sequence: CASSQEGPLSGRPTYNEQFF.

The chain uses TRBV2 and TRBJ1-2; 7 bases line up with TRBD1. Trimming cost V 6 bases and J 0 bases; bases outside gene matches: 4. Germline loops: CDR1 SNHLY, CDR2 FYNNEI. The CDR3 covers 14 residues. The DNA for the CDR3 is TGTGCCAGCAGAGACAGGGAAGCTAACTATGGCTACACCTTC. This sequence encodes CASRDREANYGYTF.

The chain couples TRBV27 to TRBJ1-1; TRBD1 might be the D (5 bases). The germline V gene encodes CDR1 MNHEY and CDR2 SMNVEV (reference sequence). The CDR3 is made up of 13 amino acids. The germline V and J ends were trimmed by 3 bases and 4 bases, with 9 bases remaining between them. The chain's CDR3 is CASSFLGVTEAFF. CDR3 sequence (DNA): TGTGCCAGCAGTTTTTTAGGGGTCACTGAAGCTTTCTTT.

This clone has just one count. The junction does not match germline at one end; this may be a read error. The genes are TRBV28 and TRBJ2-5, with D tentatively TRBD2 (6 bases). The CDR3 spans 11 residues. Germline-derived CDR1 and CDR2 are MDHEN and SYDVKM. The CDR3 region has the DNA TGTGCCAGCAGTTCGGGGGAGATATTGAACTTC. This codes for CASSSGEILNF.

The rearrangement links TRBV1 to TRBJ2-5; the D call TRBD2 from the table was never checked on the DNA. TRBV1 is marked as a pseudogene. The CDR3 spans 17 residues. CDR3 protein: CTSSSETGTSGRKTQYF. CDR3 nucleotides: TGCACCAGCAGCTCAGAAACCGGGACTAGCGGGAGAAAGACCCAGTACTTC.

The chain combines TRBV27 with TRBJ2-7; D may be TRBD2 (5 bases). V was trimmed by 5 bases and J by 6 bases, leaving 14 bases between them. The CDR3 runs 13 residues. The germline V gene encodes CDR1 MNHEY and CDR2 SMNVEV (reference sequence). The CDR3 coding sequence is TGTGCCAGCAGTCCAGTGGAGGAACGCGAGCAGTACTTC. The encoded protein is CASSPVEEREQYF.

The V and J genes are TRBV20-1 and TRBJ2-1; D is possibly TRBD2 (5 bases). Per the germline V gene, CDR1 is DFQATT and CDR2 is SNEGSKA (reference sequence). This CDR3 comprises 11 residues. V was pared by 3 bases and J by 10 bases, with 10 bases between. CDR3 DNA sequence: TGCAGTGCTAGTCGGGGAGAAGAGCAGTTCTTC. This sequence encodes CSASRGEEQFF.

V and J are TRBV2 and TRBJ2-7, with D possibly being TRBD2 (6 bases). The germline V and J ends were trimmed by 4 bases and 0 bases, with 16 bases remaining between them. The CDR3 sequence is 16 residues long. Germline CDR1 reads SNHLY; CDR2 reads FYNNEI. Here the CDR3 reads CASSAPLLGSSYEQYF. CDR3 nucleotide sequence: TGTGCCAGCAGTGCGCCCCTCCTCGGGAGCTCCTACGAGCAGTACTTC.

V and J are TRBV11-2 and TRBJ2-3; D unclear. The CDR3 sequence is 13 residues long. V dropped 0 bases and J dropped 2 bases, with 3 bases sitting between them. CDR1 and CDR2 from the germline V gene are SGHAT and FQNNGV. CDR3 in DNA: TGTGCCAGCAGCTTAGATAACACAGATACGCAGTATTTT. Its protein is CASSLDNTDTQYF.

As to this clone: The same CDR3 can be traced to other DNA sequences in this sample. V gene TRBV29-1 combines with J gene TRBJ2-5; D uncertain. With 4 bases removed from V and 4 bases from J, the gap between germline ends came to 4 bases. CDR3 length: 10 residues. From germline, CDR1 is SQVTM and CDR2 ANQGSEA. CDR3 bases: TGCAGCGTTGTTAGAGAGACCCAGTACTTC. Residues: CSVVRETQYF.

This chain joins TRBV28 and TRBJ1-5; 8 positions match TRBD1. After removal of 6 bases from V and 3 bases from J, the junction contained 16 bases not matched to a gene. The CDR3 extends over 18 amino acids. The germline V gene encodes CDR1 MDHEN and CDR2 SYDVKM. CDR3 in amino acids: CASSPGGGQGASNQPQHF. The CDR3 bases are TGTGCCAGCAGCCCCGGGGGAGGGCAGGGGGCTTCCAATCAGCCCCAGCATTTT.

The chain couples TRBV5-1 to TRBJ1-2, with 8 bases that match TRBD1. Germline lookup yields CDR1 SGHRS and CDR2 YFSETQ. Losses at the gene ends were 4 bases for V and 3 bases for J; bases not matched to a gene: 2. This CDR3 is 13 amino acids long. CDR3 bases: TGCGCCAGCAGCATGGACAGGGACTATGGCTACACCTTC. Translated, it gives CASSMDRDYGYTF.

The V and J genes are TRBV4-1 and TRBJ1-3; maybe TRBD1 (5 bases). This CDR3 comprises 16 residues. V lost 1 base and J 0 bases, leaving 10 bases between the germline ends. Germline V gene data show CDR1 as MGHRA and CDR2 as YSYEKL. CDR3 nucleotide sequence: TGCGCCAGCAGCCAAGCGTCACAGGTCTCTGGAAACACCATATATTTT. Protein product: CASSQASQVSGNTIYF.

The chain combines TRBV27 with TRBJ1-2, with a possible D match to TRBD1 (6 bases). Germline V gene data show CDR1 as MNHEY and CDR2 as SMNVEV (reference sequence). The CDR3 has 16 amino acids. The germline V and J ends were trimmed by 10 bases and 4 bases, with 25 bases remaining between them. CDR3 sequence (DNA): TGTGCCAAAACGGAGGGGGGGTTGTCGGGGGCCTATGGCTACACCTTC. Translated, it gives CAKTEGGLSGAYGYTF.

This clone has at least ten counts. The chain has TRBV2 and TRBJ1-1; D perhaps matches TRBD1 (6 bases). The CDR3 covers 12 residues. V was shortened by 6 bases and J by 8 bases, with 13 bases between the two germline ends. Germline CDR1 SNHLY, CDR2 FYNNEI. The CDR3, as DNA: TGTGCCAGCAGCCAAAACAGGGAGGAAGCTTTCTTT. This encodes CASSQNREEAFF.

The CDR3 nucleotides read TGTGCCAGCAGCTTACGGGACAGGAGGTTTAATGAAAAACTGTTTTTT. Protein sequence: CASSLRDRRFNEKLFF. The V gene is TRBV2, the J gene TRBJ1-4; the match to TRBD1 covers 8 bases. Germline CDR1 reads SNHLY; CDR2 reads FYNNEI. The trim removed 6 bases at V and 4 bases at J, leaving 10 bases unmatched. This CDR3 has 16 amino acids.

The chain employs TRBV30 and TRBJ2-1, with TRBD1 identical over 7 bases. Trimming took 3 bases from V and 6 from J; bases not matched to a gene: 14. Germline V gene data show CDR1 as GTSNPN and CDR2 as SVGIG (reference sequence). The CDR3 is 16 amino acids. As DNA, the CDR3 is TGTGCCTGGAGCCCGATCGGACAGGCCATGTCCAATGAGCAGTTCTTC. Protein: CAWSPIGQAMSNEQFF.